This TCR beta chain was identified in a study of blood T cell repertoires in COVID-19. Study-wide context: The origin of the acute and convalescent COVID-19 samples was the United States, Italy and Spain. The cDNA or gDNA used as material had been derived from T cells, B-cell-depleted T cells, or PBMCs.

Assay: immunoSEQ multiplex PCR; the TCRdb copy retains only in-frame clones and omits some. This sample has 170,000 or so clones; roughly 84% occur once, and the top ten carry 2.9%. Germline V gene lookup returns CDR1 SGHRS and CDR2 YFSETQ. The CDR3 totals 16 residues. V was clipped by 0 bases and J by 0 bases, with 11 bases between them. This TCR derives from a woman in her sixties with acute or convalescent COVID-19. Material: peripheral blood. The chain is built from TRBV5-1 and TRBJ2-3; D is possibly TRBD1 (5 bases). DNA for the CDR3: TGCGCCAGCAGCTTGGCCATCGACAGTAGCACAGATACGCAGTATTTT. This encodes CASSLAIDSSTDTQYF.